These 15 T cell receptor beta chains were all obtained from the same sample, sequenced in a study of T-cell memory formation after mild COVID-19 (dated by TCRdb to 2020 to 2022). Library construction relied on 5' RACE. Sequencing was carried out with an Illumina NovaSeq 6000. Using fastp trimming at Q25 and MiXCR clonotype assembly, TCRdb reanalyzed the public sequencing data and kept in-frame beta chains. Each record represents a unique CDR3 protein, reported with the most common genes and DNA among its rows. The sample table holds about 90,000 distinct CDR3 sequences, of which about 13% were seen once. The top ten constitute about a quarter of the sample. The sample was PBMCs or a T cell subset sorted from them (not recorded which). Receptors originate from an adult woman who had mild COVID-19 (a few samples of this study predate the infection). The sample titles of this study are shuffled in the database, so cell type and time point are left out; the donor was told from shared clones.

The CDR3 region is CASSVMGTGTYEQYF. The CDR3 DNA sequence: TGCGCCAGCAGCGTTATGGGGACTGGGACCTACGAGCAGTACTTC. This chain connects TRBV5-1 to TRBJ2-7, with TRBD2 as a possible D gene (6 bases). This CDR3 comprises 15 residues. Germline V gene sequence: CDR1 SGHRS, CDR2 YFSETQ. V shed 4 bases and J shed 2 bases, with 16 bases lying between them.

The chain uses TRBV11-3 and TRBJ2-3, with D perhaps assigned TRBD1 or TRBD2 (6 bases each). Germline values: CDR1 SGHNT, CDR2 YENEEA. The CDR3 is made up of 16 amino acids. The V end lost 2 bases, the J end lost 3 bases, and 15 bases lay between the germline ends. For the CDR3, the DNA is TGTGCCAGCAGCTTATGGGGGGACAAAAGTACAGATACGCAGTATTTT. As protein: CASSLWGDKSTDTQYF.

In this sample, this clonotype turned up a few times. This chain joins TRBV9 and TRBJ2-6; D remains unclear. V dropped 3 bases and J dropped 4 bases, with 8 bases sitting between them. The germline gives CDR1 SGDLS, CDR2 YYNGEE. This CDR3 region has 14 residues. CDR3 bases: TGTGCCAGCAGCGCAAGTTCGGGGGCCAACGTCCTGACTTTC. This encodes CASSASSGANVLTF.

In its sample, this clonotype was seen a few times. The V call is TRBV4-3, the J call TRBJ1-1; 7 nucleotides match TRBD1. From germline, CDR1 is LGHNA and CDR2 YSLEER. The CDR3 is 16 residues long. The V segment lost 3 bases and the J segment 4 bases; nucleotides outside the gene matches: 11. The CDR3 spells CASSQETGAWGTEAFF. CDR3 DNA: TGCGCCAGCAGCCAGGAAACAGGGGCGTGGGGCACTGAAGCTTTCTTT.

The chain links TRBV14 to TRBJ2-7; 10 nucleotides align to TRBD2. Germline CDR1 is SGHDN and CDR2 is FVKESK. With V trimmed by 5 bases and J by 4 bases, 5 bases remained unmatched. The CDR3 length is 14 residues. The CDR3, as DNA: TGTGCCAGCAGCGGTCCGGGACTAGCGTACGAGCAGTACTTC. Its translation is CASSGPGLAYEQYF.

The chain is built from TRBV5-5 and TRBJ2-7; D not resolved. Germline V gene lookup returns CDR1 SGHKS and CDR2 YYEKEE (reference sequence). Trimming took 1 base from V and 7 from J, leaving 15 bases between them. The CDR3 has 14 residues. CDR3 nucleotides: TGTGCCAGCAGCTTGTTCCACGACCCTTCGGAGCAGTACTTC. Its protein is CASSLFHDPSEQYF.

The chain joins TRBV6-1 to TRBJ1-5; tentative D call: TRBD1 (5 bases). V was cut by 4 bases and J by 11 bases, with 27 bases left in between. The CDR3 consists of 17 residues. CDR1 and CDR2 (germline): MNHNS, SASEGT. CDR3 in DNA: TGTGCCAGCAGTGCTCCGGGGGTGGCCCCGCCGGGAGGGGCCCAGCATTTT. Translating it yields CASSAPGVAPPGGAQHF.

This clonotype was seen more than once but under ten times. V is TRBV4-3 and J is TRBJ2-6, with D perhaps being TRBD1 or TRBD2 (5 bases each). CDR1 LGHNA and CDR2 YSLEER come from the germline V gene. V was trimmed by 4 bases and J by 0 bases, leaving 10 bases between them. The CDR3 is made up of 16 amino acids. CDR3 amino acids: CASSLIGTSGANVLTF. DNA of the CDR3: TGCGCCAGCAGCCTCATAGGGACCTCTGGGGCCAACGTCCTGACTTTC.

V gene TRBV11-2 combines with J gene TRBJ2-7, with D possibly TRBD1 on 6 matching bases. Germline V CDR1 and CDR2: SGHAT, FQNNGV. V gave up 7 bases and J gave up 5 bases, with 15 bases separating them. The CDR3 contains 13 residues. CDR3 DNA sequence: TGTGCCAGCAACAATTACAGGGTCAACGAGCAGTACTTC. It encodes CASNNYRVNEQYF.

There are a few counts of this clonotype. The V and J genes are TRBV6-5 and TRBJ2-7; D not resolved. The CDR3 is 12 residues long. Trimming left V 6 bases short and J 4 bases short, with 10 bases between. The V gene's germline CDR1 is MNHEY and CDR2 SVGAGI. This CDR3 reads CASSYDGYEQYF. The CDR3 DNA reads as TGTGCCAGCAGCTACGACGGTTACGAGCAGTACTTC.

The J gene is TRBJ2-7, the V gene TRBV4-2; 10 bases line up with TRBD2. Germline loops: CDR1 LGHNA, CDR2 YNFKEQ. With 1 base clipped from V and 7 bases from J, the junction kept 7 bases outside the gene matches. This CDR3 is 15 amino acids long. The CDR3 DNA follows: TGTGCCAGCAGCCAAGTGCTAGCGGGAGCGAAAGAGCAGTACTTC. Its translation: CASSQVLAGAKEQYF.

This clonotype was detected ten times or more. The chain carries TRBV7-8 and TRBJ1-5; D perhaps matches TRBD1 (5 bases). The germline V and J ends were trimmed by 1 base and 4 bases, with 8 bases remaining between them. Germline CDR1 SGHVS, CDR2 FQNEAQ. CDR3 length: 14 residues. The CDR3: CASSLVGGNQPQHF. The CDR3 nucleotides are TGTGCCAGCAGCTTAGTGGGGGGAAATCAGCCCCAGCATTTT.

This clonotype was detected only a few times. The rearrangement joins TRBV12-3 or TRBV12-4 to TRBJ2-3; D is unresolved. Trimming took 3 bases from V and 6 from J, leaving 10 bases between them. The CDR3 totals 13 residues. The DNA for the CDR3 is TGTGCCAGCAGTTTTATTCTCGGGGATACGCAGTATTTT. It is translated as CASSFILGDTQYF.

The CDR3 DNA reads TGCAGTGCTAGAGACCGGGACCTGCGGGGCGGGGAGCTGTTTTTT. Residues: CSARDRDLRGGELFF. The rearrangement joins TRBV20-1 to TRBJ2-2, with a possible D match to TRBD2 (6 bases). V lost 0 bases, J lost 7 bases, and 15 bases lay in between. The CDR3 has 15 amino acids. Germline-derived CDR1 and CDR2 are DFQATT and SNEGSKA (reference sequence).

The sample holds a few counts of this clonotype. The rearrangement joins TRBV29-1 to TRBJ2-7, with 8 bases that match TRBD2. V lost 7 bases, J lost 1 base, and 3 bases stayed unmatched. CDR3 size: 12 residues. CDR1 is SQVTM and CDR2 is ANQGSEA in the germline V gene. CDR3 coding DNA: TGCAGCGCCCTAGCGGGTTCCTACGAGCAGTACTTC. It codes for CSALAGSYEQYF.